The next 8 T cell receptor beta chains were all read from a single sample in a study of identical twins. TCRdb passed the 5' RACE reads through MiXCR, listing each CDR3 protein once. Of around 1.7 million distinct CDR3 sequences listed, around a third are singletons. Material: cord blood. The source is a newborn girl in good health.

V usage is TRBV19 and J usage is TRBJ1-6; the D is unclear. Trimming pared 3 bases from V and 12 bases from J, leaving 18 bases between. The germline V gene has CDR1 LNHDA and CDR2 SQIVND (reference sequence). The CDR3 contains 15 residues. The CDR3 is CASSIRQPINGPLHF. In DNA, the CDR3 is TGTGCCAGTAGTATCCGGCAACCCATAAATGGACCCCTCCACTTT. Full variable domain (remainder filled in from reference TRBV19 and TRBJ1-6): DGGITQSPKYLFRKEGQNVTLSCEQNLNHDAMYWYRQDPGQGLRLIYYSQIVNDFQKGDIAEGYSVSREKKESFPLTVTSAQKNPTAFYLCASSIRQPINGPLHFGNGTRLTVT.

V and J are TRBV6-6 and TRBJ2-1; 11 nucleotides match TRBD2. CDR3 length equals 15 residues. Germline values: CDR1 MNHNY, CDR2 SVGAGI (reference sequence). V was pared by 2 bases and J by 7 bases, with 4 bases of the junction left unmatched. In DNA, the CDR3 is TGTGCCAGCAGTTACCCCGCTAGCGGGAGGAATGAGCAGTTCTTC. Residues: CASSYPASGRNEQFF.

This clonotype was observed many times. The V and J genes are TRBV30 and TRBJ2-5, with a tentative D call TRBD1 (5 bases). V lost 0 bases to trimming and J lost 5 bases, with 7 bases between them. The V gene's germline CDR1 is GTSNPN and CDR2 SVGIG (reference sequence). The length of the CDR3 is 12 residues. In DNA, the CDR3 is TGTGCCTGGAGTGTCCAGGGCGAGACCCAGTACTTC. It specifies CAWSVQGETQYF.

Remarks on this clonotype: The junction shows a germline mismatch at one end, possibly a read error. The J gene is TRBJ2-3, the V gene TRBV7-2; 9 nucleotides match TRBD2. Germline V gene lookup returns CDR1 SGHTA and CDR2 FQGNSA. The CDR3 runs 18 residues. The CDR3 loop reads CASGLRQRGAFRSDTQYF. The CDR3 DNA is TGTGCCAGCGGCTTACGGCAGCGGGGGGCCTTCCGATCAGATACGCAGTATTTT.

This chain connects TRBV12-3 or TRBV12-4 to TRBJ2-4; D unclear. With 2 bases removed from V and 1 base from J, the gap between germline ends came to 9 bases. CDR3 length: 15 residues. This CDR3 reads CASSLNGMAKNIQYF. Written as DNA, the CDR3 is TGTGCCAGCAGTTTAAATGGCATGGCCAAAAACATTCAGTACTTC.

As regards this clonotype: A much larger clone differs from this one at a single base, so this may be a read error. The chain couples TRBV2 to TRBJ1-6; 8 bases line up with TRBD1. The germline gives CDR1 SNHLY, CDR2 FYNNEI. The CDR3 contains 14 residues. The DNA of the CDR3 is TGTGCCGGCAGTGGACAGGGCTATAATTCACCCCTCCACTTT. Translation gives CAGSGQGYNSPLHF.

The chain carries TRBV3-1 and TRBJ2-5; no clear D. V was trimmed by 4 bases and J by 2 bases, leaving 11 bases between them. CDR3 length equals 14 residues. Germline loops: CDR1 LGHDT, CDR2 YNNKEL (reference sequence). CDR3 loop: CASSRQRQQETQYF. CDR3 sequence (DNA): TGTGCCAGCAGCCGACAAAGGCAACAAGAGACCCAGTACTTC.

CDR3 loop: CASSSPSGEEETQYF. The CDR3 DNA follows: TGTGCCAGCAGTTCACCTAGCGGGGAGGAGGAGACCCAGTACTTC. V is TRBV12-3 or TRBV12-4 and J is TRBJ2-5; 9 nucleotides align to TRBD2. The CDR3 contains 15 residues. V lost 4 bases to trimming and J lost 5 bases; unmatched junction nucleotides: 8.